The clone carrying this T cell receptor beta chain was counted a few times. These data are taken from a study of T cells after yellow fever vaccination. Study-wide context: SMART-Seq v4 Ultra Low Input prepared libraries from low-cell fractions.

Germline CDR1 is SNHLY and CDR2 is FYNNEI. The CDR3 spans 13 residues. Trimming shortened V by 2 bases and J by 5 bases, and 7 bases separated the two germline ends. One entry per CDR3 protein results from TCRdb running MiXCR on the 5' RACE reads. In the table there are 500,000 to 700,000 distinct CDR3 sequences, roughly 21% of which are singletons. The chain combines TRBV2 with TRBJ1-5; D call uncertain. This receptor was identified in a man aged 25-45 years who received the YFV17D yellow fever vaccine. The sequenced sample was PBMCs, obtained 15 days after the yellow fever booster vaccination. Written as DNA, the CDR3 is TGTGCCAGCAGTGAAAGCGCGGATCAGCCCCAGCATTTT. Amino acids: CASSESADQPQHF.